This T cell receptor (beta chain) originates from a study of T cell responses to AZD1222 COVID-19 vaccine. General observations from the study: Spike regions recognized by vaccine-associated CD4 TCRs spanned the protein, led by 160-218 and 743-854.

Some clones are missing from TCRdb's copy, which holds only in-frame ones; the method was immunoSEQ multiplex PCR. The sample yields around 160,000 clones, about 91% seen once. Remarks on this clone: Its antigen is currently unknown.

Germline V gene data show CDR1 as KGHSH and CDR2 as LQKENI. V was cut by 4 bases and J by 0 bases, with 9 bases left in between. The CDR3 consists of 14 residues. The clonotype comes from an adult who received the AZD1222 COVID-19 vaccine. The chain employs TRBV18 and TRBJ1-2; D is uncertain. This specimen consisted of peripheral blood, obtained 28 days after the second AZD1222 dose. The CDR3 spells CASSLRTANYGYTF. The CDR3 DNA follows: TGTGCCAGCTCACTCCGGACGGCTAACTATGGCTACACCTTC.